This TCR beta chain was sequenced in a study of cytomegalovirus exposure and HLA in healthy donors. The PCR was carried out with 60 Vbeta primers and 13 Jbeta primers. The assay was immunoSEQ multiplex PCR, and TCRdb's table has in-frame clones only and misses some. The profile covers roughly 180,000 clones, with 60% to 85% appearing a single time and roughly 1.5% taken by the ten largest. The CDR3 contains 14 residues. Germline V gene lookup returns CDR1 MNHNY and CDR2 SVGAGI (reference sequence). V lost 7 bases, J lost 1 base, and 2 bases stayed unmatched. The V and J genes are TRBV6-6 and TRBJ1-1; 11 bases are a match to TRBD1. The sequence came from a man younger than 30 in good health and CMV-seronegative. Source material: PBMCs. The CDR3 DNA reads TGTGCCAGCACCGGGACAGGGGGGAACACTGAAGCTTTCTTT. Its protein is CASTGTGGNTEAFF.